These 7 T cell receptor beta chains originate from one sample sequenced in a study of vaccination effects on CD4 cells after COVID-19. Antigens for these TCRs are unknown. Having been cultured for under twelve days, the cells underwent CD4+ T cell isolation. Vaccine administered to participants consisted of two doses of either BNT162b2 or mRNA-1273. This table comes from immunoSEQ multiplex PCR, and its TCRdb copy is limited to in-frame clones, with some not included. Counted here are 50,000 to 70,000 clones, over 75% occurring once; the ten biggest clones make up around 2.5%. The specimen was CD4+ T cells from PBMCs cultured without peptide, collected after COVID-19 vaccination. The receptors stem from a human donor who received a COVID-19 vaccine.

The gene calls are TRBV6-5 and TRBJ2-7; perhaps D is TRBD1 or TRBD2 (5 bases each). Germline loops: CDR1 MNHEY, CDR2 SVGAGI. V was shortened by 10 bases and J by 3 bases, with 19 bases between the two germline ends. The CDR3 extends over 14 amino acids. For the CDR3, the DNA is TGTGCCACCCGGGACGGAGGTAATTACTACGAGCAGTACGTC. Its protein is CATRDGGNYYEQYV.

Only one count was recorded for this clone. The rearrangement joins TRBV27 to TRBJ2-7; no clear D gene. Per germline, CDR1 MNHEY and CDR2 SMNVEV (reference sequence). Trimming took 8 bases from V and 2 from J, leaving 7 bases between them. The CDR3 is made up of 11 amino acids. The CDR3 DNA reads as TGTGCCAGCGGCGCCACCTACGAGCAGTACGTC. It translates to CASGATYEQYV.

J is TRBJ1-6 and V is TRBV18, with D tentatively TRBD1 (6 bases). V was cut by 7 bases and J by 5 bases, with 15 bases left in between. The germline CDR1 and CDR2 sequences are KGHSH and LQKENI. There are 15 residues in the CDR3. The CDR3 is CASFQSRGDNSPLHF. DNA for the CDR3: TGTGCCAGCTTCCAATCCAGGGGAGATAATTCACCCCTCCACTTT.

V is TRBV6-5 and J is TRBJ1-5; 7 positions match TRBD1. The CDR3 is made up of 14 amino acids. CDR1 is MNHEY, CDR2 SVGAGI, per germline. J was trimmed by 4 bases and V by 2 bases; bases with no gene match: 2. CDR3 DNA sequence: TGTGCCAGCAGTTACCAGGGGGGGAATCAGCCCCAGCATTTT. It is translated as CASSYQGGNQPQHF.

Here the CDR3 reads CASTTRGGKLFF. The CDR3 nucleotides read TGTGCCAGCACCACAAGGGGGGGGAAACTGTTTTTT. The chain employs TRBV28 and TRBJ1-4; D might be TRBD1 (6 bases). From germline, CDR1 is MDHEN and CDR2 SYDVKM. V lost 7 bases to trimming and J lost 11 bases, with 14 bases between them. This CDR3 is 12 amino acids long.

The CDR3 sequence: CASSLMTGSNSPLHF. The CDR3 region has the DNA TGCGCCAGCAGCTTGATGACAGGCTCCAATTCACCCCTCCACTTT. This chain joins TRBV5-1 and TRBJ1-6, with a weak D call TRBD1 (6 bases). Germline V gene lookup returns CDR1 SGHRS and CDR2 YFSETQ. Trimming removed 1 base from V and 7 bases from J, with 12 bases in between. This CDR3 region has 15 residues.

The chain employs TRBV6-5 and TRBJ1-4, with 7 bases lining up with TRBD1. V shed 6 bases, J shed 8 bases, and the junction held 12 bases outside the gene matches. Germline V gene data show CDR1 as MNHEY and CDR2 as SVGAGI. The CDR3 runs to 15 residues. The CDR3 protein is CASRVLGQREEKLFF. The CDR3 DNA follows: TGTGCCAGCAGAGTATTGGGACAGAGAGAAGAAAAACTGTTTTTT.